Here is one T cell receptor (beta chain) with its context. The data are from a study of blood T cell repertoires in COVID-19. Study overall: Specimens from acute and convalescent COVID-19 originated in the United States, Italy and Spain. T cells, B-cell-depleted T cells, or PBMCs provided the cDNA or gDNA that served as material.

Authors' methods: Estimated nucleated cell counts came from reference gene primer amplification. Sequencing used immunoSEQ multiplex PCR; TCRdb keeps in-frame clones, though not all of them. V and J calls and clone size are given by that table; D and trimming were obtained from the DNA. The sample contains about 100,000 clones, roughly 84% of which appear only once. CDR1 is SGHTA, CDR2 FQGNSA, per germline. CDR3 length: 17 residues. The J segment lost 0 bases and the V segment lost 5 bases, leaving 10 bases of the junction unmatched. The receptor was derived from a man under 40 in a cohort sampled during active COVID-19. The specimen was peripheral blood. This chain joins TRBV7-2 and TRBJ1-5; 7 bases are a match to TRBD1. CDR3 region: CASSPRTGDYSNQPQHF. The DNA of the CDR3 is TGTGCCAGCAGCCCCCGGACAGGAGACTATAGCAATCAGCCCCAGCATTTT.